One and the same sample provided the 16 T cell receptor beta chains below, sequenced in a study of blood T cell repertoires in COVID-19. TCRdb's copy holds only in-frame clones and misses some; the assay was immunoSEQ multiplex PCR. The table includes around 150,000 clones, 81% detected once. Sequenced sample: peripheral blood. The receptors here all came from a woman aged 55-70 years with active or convalescent COVID-19.

This clone came up a few times. This rearrangement joins TRBV19 to TRBJ1-5; D is perhaps TRBD1 (5 bases). Trimming took 7 bases from V and 4 from J, leaving 14 bases between them. The CDR3 extends over 14 amino acids. Germline V gives CDR1 LNHDA, CDR2 SQIVND (reference sequence). The CDR3 region has the DNA TGTGCCAGTAATACCAGGGCTGGAAATCAGCCCCAGCATTTT. Translating it yields CASNTRAGNQPQHF.

This chain links TRBV28 with TRBJ2-3, with D maybe TRBD1 (7 bases). This CDR3 spans 13 amino acids. Trimming left V 8 bases short and J 2 bases short, with 11 bases between. The germline gives CDR1 MDHEN, CDR2 SYDVKM. In DNA, the CDR3 is TGTGCCAGCGGGGGGACAGTCACAGATACGCAGTATTTT. Translated: CASGGTVTDTQYF. Full variable domain (missing parts from reference TRBV28 and TRBJ2-3): DVKVTQSSRYLVKRTGEKVFLECVQDMDHENMFWYRQDPGLGLRLIYFSYDVKMKEKGDIPEGYSVSREKKERFSLILESASTNQTSMYLCASGGTVTDTQYFGPGTRLTVL.

This clone was detected once. This chain links TRBV15 with TRBJ2-5; 8 positions match TRBD2. In germline, CDR1 is LNHNV, CDR2 YYDKDF (reference sequence). V shed 0 bases, J shed 4 bases, and the junction held 1 base outside the gene matches. The CDR3 totals 14 residues. The CDR3 DNA reads TGTGCCACCAGCAGAGAGCGGGGGGCAGAGACCCAGTACTTC. Residues: CATSRERGAETQYF.

With regard to this clone: Other DNA sequences in this sample translate to the same CDR3. The chain couples TRBV28 to TRBJ2-7, with D hard to call. The CDR3 is 13 residues long. Germline values: CDR1 MDHEN, CDR2 SYDVKM. V lost 2 bases, J lost 1 base, and 6 bases lay in between. The CDR3 DNA reads as TGTGCCAGCAGTTTAAGCTTGTCCTACGAGCAGTACTTC. It specifies CASSLSLSYEQYF. The full variable domain, with the rest looked up from reference TRBV28 and TRBJ2-7, is DVKVTQSSRYLVKRTGEKVFLECVQDMDHENMFWYRQDPGLGLRLIYFSYDVKMKEKGDIPEGYSVSREKKERFSLILESASTNQTSMYLCASSLSLSYEQYFGPGTRLTVT.

The chain is built from TRBV6-2 or TRBV6-3 and TRBJ2-3; the match to TRBD2 covers 7 bases. Trimming at V came to 0 bases and at J to 6 bases, leaving 3 bases not matched to a gene. Looked up from germline, CDR1 is MNHEY and CDR2 is SVGEGT. The CDR3 contains 14 residues. The CDR3 bases are TGTGCCAGCAGTTACTCCGGGACTACGGATACGCAGTATTTT. Encoded protein: CASSYSGTTDTQYF.

The chain joins TRBV24-1 to TRBJ1-1; the match to TRBD1 covers 7 bases. The V gene end was trimmed by 9 bases and the J gene end by 6 bases; junction bases not matched to a gene: 12. CDR1 and CDR2 (germline): KGHDR, SFDVKD. The CDR3 totals 14 residues. CDR3 sequence reads: CATQKTGSNAEAFF. DNA for the CDR3: TGTGCCACCCAAAAGACAGGGAGTAACGCTGAAGCTTTCTTT.

This chain connects TRBV5-1 to TRBJ2-1, with 15 bases identical to TRBD2. The CDR3 loop spans 16 amino acids. The V gene's germline CDR1 is SGHRS and CDR2 YFSETQ. V lost 2 bases to trimming and J lost 4 bases; unmatched junction nucleotides: 1. The CDR3 is CASSFGTSGGYNEQFF. The CDR3 bases are TGCGCCAGCAGCTTCGGGACTAGCGGGGGGTACAATGAGCAGTTCTTC.

This clone turned up a few times. The chain joins TRBV4-2 to TRBJ2-3; 9 bases line up with TRBD2. The CDR3 sequence is 16 residues long. The V and J ends lost 0 bases and 5 bases, in that order; junction bases with no gene match: 6. Germline assignment: CDR1 LGHNA and CDR2 YNFKEQ. The DNA of the CDR3 is TGTGCCAGCAGCCAAGATCCAGCGGGGGGCAGAGATACGCAGTATTTT. It yields the protein CASSQDPAGGRDTQYF.

V is TRBV21-1 and J is TRBJ2-7; TRBD2, the table's D call, lacks a check against the DNA. TRBV21-1 is shown as a pseudogene. There are 18 residues in the CDR3. In DNA form, the CDR3 reads TGTGCCAGCAGCAGAGGGAACCTACTAAGCGGGAGAATCCAGGAGCAGTACGTC. Its translation is CASSRGNLLSGRIQEQYV.

The V and J genes are TRBV5-5 and TRBJ1-2; weak D call: TRBD1 (6 bases). CDR1 and CDR2 (germline): SGHKS, YYEKEE (reference sequence). The CDR3 is made up of 16 amino acids. The germline V and J ends were trimmed by 0 bases and 3 bases, with 15 bases remaining between them. CDR3 DNA sequence: TGTGCCAGCAGCTTGGGGGTATTCTGGACAGACTATGGCTACACCTTC. It encodes CASSLGVFWTDYGYTF.

In nucleotides, the CDR3 is TGTGCCAGCAGCTTACGACAGGGGACGAACCGGGAAGCTTTCTTT. Residues: CASSLRQGTNREAFF. The gene calls are TRBV6-5 and TRBJ1-1; the match to TRBD1 covers 8 bases. The CDR3 covers 15 residues. Losses at the gene ends were 6 bases for V and 8 bases for J; bases not matched to a gene: 14. The germline V gene has CDR1 MNHEY and CDR2 SVGAGI.

The rearrangement uses TRBV7-9 and TRBJ2-7, with D possibly TRBD1 on 6 matching bases. This CDR3 contains 14 residues. Trimming stripped 2 bases from V and 4 bases from J, with 12 bases between. Germline-derived CDR1 and CDR2 are SEHNR and FQNEAQ (reference sequence). The DNA for the CDR3 is TGTGCCAGCAGCTTACACAGGGCCGAATACGAGCAGTACGTC. It yields the protein CASSLHRAEYEQYV.

The rearrangement joins TRBV2 to TRBJ1-5, with a possible D match to TRBD1 (5 bases). This CDR3 has 16 amino acids. V lost 6 bases and J lost 2, with 17 bases in between. Germline CDR1 is SNHLY and CDR2 is FYNNEI. The CDR3 sequence: CASRPTGPGGNQPQHF. The DNA for the CDR3 is TGTGCCAGCAGACCTACGGGGCCGGGGGGCAATCAGCCCCAGCATTTT.

The V call is TRBV3-1 (or the pseudogene TRBV3-2), the J call TRBJ1-6; the D is unclear. The V end lost 1 base, the J end lost 8 bases, and 6 bases lay between the germline ends. Germline assignment: CDR1 LGHDT and CDR2 YNNKEL (reference sequence). The CDR3 spans 13 residues. CDR3 loop: CASSQVSDSPLHF. CDR3 nucleotide sequence: TGTGCCAGCAGCCAAGTATCGGATTCACCCCTCCACTTT.

V and J are TRBV19 and TRBJ1-1; a weak D match, TRBD1 (6 bases). V gave up 1 base and J gave up 7 bases, with 19 bases separating them. The V gene's germline CDR1 is LNHDA and CDR2 SQIVND (reference sequence). This CDR3 spans 16 amino acids. CDR3 nucleotide sequence: TGTGCCAGTAGTATAGCAGGAGGGGGGGTCTTCGATGAAGCTTTCTTT. This gives the protein CASSIAGGGVFDEAFF.

The genes are TRBV4-1 and TRBJ1-1, with 8 bases aligning to TRBD1. The CDR3 is made up of 17 amino acids. V shed 6 bases, J shed 4 bases, and the junction held 16 bases outside the gene matches. Germline CDR1 reads MGHRA; CDR2 reads YSYEKL. The CDR3 nucleotides are TGCGCCAGCAGGTTTACGGGACAGGCGAAATCGGGCACTGAAGCTTTCTTT. It is translated as CASRFTGQAKSGTEAFF.